This T cell receptor beta chain was documented in a study of cytomegalovirus exposure and HLA in healthy donors. V shed 5 bases and J 3 bases; nucleotides not matched to a gene: 11. This CDR3 contains 17 residues. Per germline, CDR1 GTSNPN and CDR2 SVGIG (reference sequence). Whole-study results and caveats: A later analysis showed TCR association rates differing by HLA locus, peaking at DRB1 and lowest at HLA-C.

Comment on this clone: Its target is not known.

13 Jbeta primers and 60 Vbeta primers were used for the PCR. Clones were read by immunoSEQ multiplex PCR, and TCRdb kept only the in-frame ones, dropping some. The sample holds about 160,000 clones, approximately 79% seen once. The sample was PBMCs. The TCR sequence derives from a man aged 45-65 years in good health and CMV-seropositive. The chain employs TRBV30 and TRBJ2-3, with 13 bases aligning to TRBD2. The CDR3 DNA reads TGTGCCTGGGTCTCGGGACTAGCGGGAAGTATGACAGATACGCAGTATTTT. Translation gives CAWVSGLAGSMTDTQYF.